Below, 6 T cell receptor beta chains from the same sample are listed, as sequenced in a study of blood T cells in healthy people across ages. Using a J-beta primer mix together with a sample-barcoded 5' primer, a second PCR was run for roughly 6 to 11 cycles. One entry per CDR3 protein, called by TCRdb with MiXCR from the 5' RACE reads. The sample yields around 2 million distinct CDR3 sequences, about two fifths seen once. The sequenced material came from blood. The receptors were sampled from a human donor in good health.

This chain links TRBV7-2 with TRBJ1-5; D possibly corresponds to TRBD1 (5 bases). The CDR3 loop spans 15 amino acids. The ends were cut back, 4 bases at V and 1 base at J, with 11 bases in the middle. CDR1 SGHTA and CDR2 FQGNSA come from the germline V gene. DNA for the CDR3: TGTGCCAGCAGCTGGGCTCAGGGAAGCAATCAGCCCCAGCATTTT. Its protein is CASSWAQGSNQPQHF.

To note about this clonotype: One junction end does not reproduce the germline sequence, and a read error may be involved. The chain combines TRBV6-2 or TRBV6-3 with TRBJ2-1; 7 positions match TRBD2. The CDR3 is 16 residues long. CDR1 is MNHEY, CDR2 SVGEGT, per germline. The CDR3 DNA sequence: TGTGCCAGCAGCCAACCTAAGCGGGGAACTTACAATGAGCAGTTTTTC. It specifies CASSQPKRGTYNEQFF.

The chain employs TRBV10-3 and TRBJ1-5; TRBD1 matches at 7 bases. This CDR3 has 15 residues. J lost 4 bases, V lost 5 bases, and 8 bases had no gene match. Germline CDR1 and CDR2: ENHRY and SYGVKD. The CDR3 region is CAISPQQGLNQPQHF. The CDR3 DNA is TGTGCCATCAGTCCTCAACAGGGGCTAAATCAGCCCCAGCATTTT.

This clonotype has a count of ten or more. This rearrangement joins TRBV20-1 to TRBJ1-1, with TRBD1 identical over 12 bases. The ends lost 5 bases at V and 5 bases at J; junction bases unmatched: 6. The length of the CDR3 is 14 residues. The germline V gene has CDR1 DFQATT and CDR2 SNEGSKA (reference sequence). The CDR3 coding sequence is TGCAGTGCTGGGGACAGGGGGCGTAGAACTGAAGCTTTCTTT. It encodes CSAGDRGRRTEAFF.

V and J are TRBV20-1 and TRBJ2-1; TRBD1 matches at 12 bases. The CDR3 runs to 15 residues. The germline gives CDR1 DFQATT, CDR2 SNEGSKA (reference sequence). The J segment lost 8 bases and the V segment lost 3 bases, leaving 8 bases of the junction unmatched. The CDR3 coding sequence is TGCAGTGCTAGTAAAGGGACAGGGGGCTCCTATGAGCAGTTCTTC. The encoded protein is CSASKGTGGSYEQFF.

This clonotype was recorded a few times. V is TRBV4-2 and J is TRBJ2-1; the D gene is possibly TRBD1 (5 bases). Germline assignment: CDR1 LGHNA and CDR2 YNFKEQ. The germline V and J ends were trimmed by 0 bases and 6 bases, with 15 bases remaining between them. The CDR3 consists of 16 residues. CDR3 sequence: CASSQDFAGIINEQFF. The CDR3 bases are TGTGCCAGCAGCCAAGATTTCGCAGGGATAATCAATGAGCAGTTCTTC.